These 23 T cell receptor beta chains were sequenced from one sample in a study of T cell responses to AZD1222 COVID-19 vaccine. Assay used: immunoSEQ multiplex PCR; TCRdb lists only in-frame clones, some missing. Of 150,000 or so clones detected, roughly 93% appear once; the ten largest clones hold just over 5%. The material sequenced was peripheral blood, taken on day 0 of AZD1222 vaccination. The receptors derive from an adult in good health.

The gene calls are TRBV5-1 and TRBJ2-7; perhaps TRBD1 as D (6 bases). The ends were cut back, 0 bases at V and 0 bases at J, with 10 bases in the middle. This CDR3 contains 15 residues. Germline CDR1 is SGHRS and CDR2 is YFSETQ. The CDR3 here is CASSLDSDSSYEQYF. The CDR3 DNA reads TGCGCCAGCAGCTTGGACTCGGACAGCTCCTACGAGCAGTACTTC. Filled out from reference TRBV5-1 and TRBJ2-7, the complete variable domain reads KAGVTQTPRYLIKTRGQQVTLSCSPISGHRSVSWYQQTPGQGLQFLFEYFSETQRNKGNFPGRFSGRQFSNSRSEMNVSTLELGDSALYLCASSLDSDSSYEQYFGPGTRLTVT.

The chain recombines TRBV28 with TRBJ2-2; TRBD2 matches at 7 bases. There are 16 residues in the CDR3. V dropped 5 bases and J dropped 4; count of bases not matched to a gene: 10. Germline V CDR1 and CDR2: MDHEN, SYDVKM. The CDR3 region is CASSQPGGGLTGELFF. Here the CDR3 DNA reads TGTGCCAGCAGTCAACCGGGGGGAGGCCTCACCGGGGAGCTGTTTTTT. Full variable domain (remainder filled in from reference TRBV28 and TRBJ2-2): DVKVTQSSRYLVKRTGEKVFLECVQDMDHENMFWYRQDPGLGLRLIYFSYDVKMKEKGDIPEGYSVSREKKERFSLILESASTNQTSMYLCASSQPGGGLTGELFFGEGSRLTVL.

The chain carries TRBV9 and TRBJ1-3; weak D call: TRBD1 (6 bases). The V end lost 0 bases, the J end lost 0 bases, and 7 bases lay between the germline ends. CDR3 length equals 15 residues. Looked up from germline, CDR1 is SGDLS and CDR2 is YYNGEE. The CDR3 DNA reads TGTGCCAGCAGCGTAGCAGGGGACTCTGGAAACACCATATATTTT. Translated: CASSVAGDSGNTIYF. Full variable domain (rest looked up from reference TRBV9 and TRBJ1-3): DSGVTQTPKHLITATGQRVTLRCSPRSGDLSVYWYQQSLDQGLQFLIQYYNGEERAKGNILERFSAQQFPDLHSELNLSSLELGDSALYFCASSVAGDSGNTIYFGEGSWLTVV.

The DNA of the CDR3 is TGTGCCAGCAGCCACTCAGGGGGTCAATACGAGCAGTACTTC. Amino acids: CASSHSGGQYEQYF. V and J are TRBV14 and TRBJ2-7; TRBD1 matches 7 bases. Germline values: CDR1 SGHDN, CDR2 FVKESK. V lost 3 bases to trimming and J lost 4 bases; unmatched junction nucleotides: 6. The CDR3 covers 14 residues.

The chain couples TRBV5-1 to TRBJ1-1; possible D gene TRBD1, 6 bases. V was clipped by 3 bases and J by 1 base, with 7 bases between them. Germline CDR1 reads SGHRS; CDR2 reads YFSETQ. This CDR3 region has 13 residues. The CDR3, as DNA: TGCGCCAGCAGCTGGGGACAGAACACTGAAGCTTTCTTT. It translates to CASSWGQNTEAFF.

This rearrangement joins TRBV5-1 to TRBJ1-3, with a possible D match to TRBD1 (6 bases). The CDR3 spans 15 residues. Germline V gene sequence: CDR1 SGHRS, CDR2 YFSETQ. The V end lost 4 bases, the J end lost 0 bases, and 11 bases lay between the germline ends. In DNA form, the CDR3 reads TGCGCCAGCAGCGCAGGACAGACCTCTGGAAACACCATATATTTT. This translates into CASSAGQTSGNTIYF. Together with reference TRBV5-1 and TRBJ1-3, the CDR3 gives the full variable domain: KAGVTQTPRYLIKTRGQQVTLSCSPISGHRSVSWYQQTPGQGLQFLFEYFSETQRNKGNFPGRFSGRQFSNSRSEMNVSTLELGDSALYLCASSAGQTSGNTIYFGEGSWLTVV.

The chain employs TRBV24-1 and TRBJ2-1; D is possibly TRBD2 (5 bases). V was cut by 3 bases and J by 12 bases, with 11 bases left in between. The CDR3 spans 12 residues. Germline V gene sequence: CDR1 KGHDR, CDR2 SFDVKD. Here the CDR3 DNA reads TGTGCCACCAGTGATGAGGGTCTTACGCAGTTCTTC. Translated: CATSDEGLTQFF.

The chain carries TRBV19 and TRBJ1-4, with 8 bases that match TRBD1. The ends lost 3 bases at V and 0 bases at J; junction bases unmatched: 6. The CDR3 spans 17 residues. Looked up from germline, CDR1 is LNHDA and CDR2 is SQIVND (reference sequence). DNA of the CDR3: TGTGCCAGTAGTATCGGGGACAGGTACCCAACTAATGAAAAACTGTTTTTT. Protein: CASSIGDRYPTNEKLFF.

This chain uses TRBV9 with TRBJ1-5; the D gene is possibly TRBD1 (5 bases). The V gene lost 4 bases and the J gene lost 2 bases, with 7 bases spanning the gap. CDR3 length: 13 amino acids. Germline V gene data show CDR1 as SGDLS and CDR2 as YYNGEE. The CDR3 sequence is CASSRGGNQPQHF. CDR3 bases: TGTGCCAGCAGCAGAGGGGGCAATCAGCCCCAGCATTTT.

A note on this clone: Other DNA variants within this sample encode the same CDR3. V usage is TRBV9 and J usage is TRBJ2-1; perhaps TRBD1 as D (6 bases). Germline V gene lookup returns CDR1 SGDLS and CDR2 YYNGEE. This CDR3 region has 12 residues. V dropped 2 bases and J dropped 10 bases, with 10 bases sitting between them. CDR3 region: CASSVGQGEQFF. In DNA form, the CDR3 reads TGTGCCAGCAGCGTGGGCCAGGGGGAGCAGTTCTTC. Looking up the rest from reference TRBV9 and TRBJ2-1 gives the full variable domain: DSGVTQTPKHLITATGQRVTLRCSPRSGDLSVYWYQQSLDQGLQFLIQYYNGEERAKGNILERFSAQQFPDLHSELNLSSLELGDSALYFCASSVGQGEQFFGPGTRLTVL.

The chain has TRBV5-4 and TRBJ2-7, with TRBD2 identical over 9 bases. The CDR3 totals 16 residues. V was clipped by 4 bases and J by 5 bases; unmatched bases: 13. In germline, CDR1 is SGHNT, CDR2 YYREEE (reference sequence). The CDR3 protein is CASSRGPSGRPHEQYF. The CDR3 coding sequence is TGTGCCAGCAGCCGCGGGCCCAGCGGGAGGCCCCACGAGCAGTACTTC.

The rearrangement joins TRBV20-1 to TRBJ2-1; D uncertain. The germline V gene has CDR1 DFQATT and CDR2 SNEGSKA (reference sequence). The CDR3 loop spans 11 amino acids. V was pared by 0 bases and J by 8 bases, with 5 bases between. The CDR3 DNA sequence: TGCAGTGCTAGAGATACGCATGAGCAGTTCTTC. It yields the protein CSARDTHEQFF.

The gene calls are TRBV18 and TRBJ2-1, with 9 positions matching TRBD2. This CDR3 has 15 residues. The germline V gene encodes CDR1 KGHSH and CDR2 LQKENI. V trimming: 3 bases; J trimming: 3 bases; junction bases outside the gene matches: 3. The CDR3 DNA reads TGTGCCAGCTCACCCGGGACTAGCATCTACAATGAGCAGTTCTTC. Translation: CASSPGTSIYNEQFF.

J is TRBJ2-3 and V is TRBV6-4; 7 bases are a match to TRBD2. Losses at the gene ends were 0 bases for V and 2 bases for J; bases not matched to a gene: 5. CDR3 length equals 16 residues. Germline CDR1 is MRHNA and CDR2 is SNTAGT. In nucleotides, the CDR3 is TGTGCCAGCAGTGACTCGATCGGGGGGAACACAGATACGCAGTATTTT. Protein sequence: CASSDSIGGNTDTQYF.

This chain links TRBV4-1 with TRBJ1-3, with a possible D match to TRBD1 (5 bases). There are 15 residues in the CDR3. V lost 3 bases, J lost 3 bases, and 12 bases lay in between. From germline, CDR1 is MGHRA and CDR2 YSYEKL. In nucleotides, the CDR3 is TGCGCCAGCAGCCATTTGGGACTTATTGGAAACACCATATATTTT. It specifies CASSHLGLIGNTIYF.

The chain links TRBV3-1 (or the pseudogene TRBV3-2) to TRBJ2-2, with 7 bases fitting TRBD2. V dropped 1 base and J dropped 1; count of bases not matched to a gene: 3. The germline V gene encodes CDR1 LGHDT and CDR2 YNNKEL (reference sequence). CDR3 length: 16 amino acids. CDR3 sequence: CASSQGLAENTGELFF. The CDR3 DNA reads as TGTGCCAGCAGCCAAGGTCTAGCGGAGAACACCGGGGAGCTGTTTTTT.

CDR3 sequence (DNA): TGCGCCAGCACCCCGACAGGGAGCTATGGCTACACCTTC. It encodes CASTPTGSYGYTF. The rearrangement uses TRBV5-1 and TRBJ1-2; 7 nucleotides align to TRBD1. Germline trimming cut 6 bases from V and 4 bases from J; bases unmatched to any gene: 6. The CDR3 runs 13 residues. The V gene's germline CDR1 is SGHRS and CDR2 YFSETQ. The variable domain in full, with the rest retrieved from reference TRBV5-1 and TRBJ1-2, is KAGVTQTPRYLIKTRGQQVTLSCSPISGHRSVSWYQQTPGQGLQFLFEYFSETQRNKGNFPGRFSGRQFSNSRSEMNVSTLELGDSALYLCASTPTGSYGYTFGSGTRLTVV.

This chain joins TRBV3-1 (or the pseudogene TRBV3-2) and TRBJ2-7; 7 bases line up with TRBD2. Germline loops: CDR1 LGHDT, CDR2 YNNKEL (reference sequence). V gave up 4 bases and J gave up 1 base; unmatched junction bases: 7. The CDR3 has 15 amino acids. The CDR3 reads CASSPRLASSYEQYF. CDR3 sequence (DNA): TGTGCCAGCAGCCCCAGACTAGCTTCATCCTACGAGCAGTACTTC.

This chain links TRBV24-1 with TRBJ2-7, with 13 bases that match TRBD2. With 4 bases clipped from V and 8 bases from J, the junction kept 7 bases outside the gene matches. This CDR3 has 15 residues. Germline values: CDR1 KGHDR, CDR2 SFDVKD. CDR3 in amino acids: CATSDNGLAGVKQYF. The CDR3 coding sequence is TGTGCCACCAGTGACAACGGACTAGCGGGAGTGAAGCAGTACTTC.

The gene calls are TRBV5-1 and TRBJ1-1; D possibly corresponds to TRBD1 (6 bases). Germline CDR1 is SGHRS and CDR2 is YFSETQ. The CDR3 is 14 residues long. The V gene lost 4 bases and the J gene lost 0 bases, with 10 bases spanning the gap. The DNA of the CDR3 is TGCGCCAGCAGCCGACAGGTCGTGAACACTGAAGCTTTCTTT. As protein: CASSRQVVNTEAFF.

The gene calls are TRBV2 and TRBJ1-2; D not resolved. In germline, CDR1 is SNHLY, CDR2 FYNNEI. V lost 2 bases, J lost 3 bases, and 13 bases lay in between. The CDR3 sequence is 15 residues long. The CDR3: CASSERLRRDYGYTF. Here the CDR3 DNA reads TGTGCCAGCAGTGAAAGGCTTCGTCGGGACTATGGCTACACCTTC.

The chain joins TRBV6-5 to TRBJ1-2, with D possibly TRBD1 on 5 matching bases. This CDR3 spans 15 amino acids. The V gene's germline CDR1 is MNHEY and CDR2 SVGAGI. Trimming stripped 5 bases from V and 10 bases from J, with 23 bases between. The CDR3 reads CASSQSQNSGFNYTF. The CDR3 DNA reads TGTGCCAGCAGTCAGAGCCAAAATTCAGGGTTTAACTACACCTTC.

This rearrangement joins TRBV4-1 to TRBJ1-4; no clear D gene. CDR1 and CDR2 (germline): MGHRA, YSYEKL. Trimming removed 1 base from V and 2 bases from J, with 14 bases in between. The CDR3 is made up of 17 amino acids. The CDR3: CASSQGRGMGTNEKLFF. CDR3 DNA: TGCGCCAGCAGCCAAGGGAGAGGCATGGGGACTAATGAAAAACTGTTTTTT.